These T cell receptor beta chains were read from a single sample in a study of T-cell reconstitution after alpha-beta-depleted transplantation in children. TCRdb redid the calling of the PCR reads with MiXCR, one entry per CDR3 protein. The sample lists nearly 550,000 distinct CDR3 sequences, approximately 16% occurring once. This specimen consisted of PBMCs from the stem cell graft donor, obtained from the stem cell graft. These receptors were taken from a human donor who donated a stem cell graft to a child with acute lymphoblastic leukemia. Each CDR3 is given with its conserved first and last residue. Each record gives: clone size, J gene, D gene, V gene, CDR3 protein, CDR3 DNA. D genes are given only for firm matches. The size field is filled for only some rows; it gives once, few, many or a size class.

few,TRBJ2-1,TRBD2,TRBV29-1,CSVEHGTSGSNEQFF,TGCAGCGTTGAACATGGGACTAGCGGGAGCAATGAGCAGTTCTTC
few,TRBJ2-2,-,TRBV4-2,CASSPLGGANTGELFF,TGTGCCAGCAGCCCCCTGGGGGGAGCGAACACCGGGGAGCTGTTTTTT
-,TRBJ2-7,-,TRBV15,CATSPTDLYEQYF,TGTGCCACCAGCCCGACGGACCTCTACGAGCAGTACTTC
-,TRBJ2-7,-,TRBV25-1,CASSEYYRGRGSHEQYF,TGTGCCAGCAGTGAATATTATAGAGGAAGGGGGTCCCACGAGCAGTACTTC
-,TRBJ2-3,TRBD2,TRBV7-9,CASSSWTRTDTQYF,TGTGCCAGCAGCTCCTGGACTAGAACAGATACGCAGTATTTT
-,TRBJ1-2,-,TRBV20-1,CSARGDYGVVRGYTF,TGCAGTGCTAGAGGTGACTACGGGGTCGTAAGGGGCTACACCTTC
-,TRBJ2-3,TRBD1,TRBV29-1,CSAIDRGRTDTQYF,TGCAGCGCCATAGACAGGGGCCGCACAGATACGCAGTATTTT
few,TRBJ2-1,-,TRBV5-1,CASSLDDSGRRFF,TGCGCCAGCAGCTTGGATGATAGCGGTAGAAGGTTCTTC
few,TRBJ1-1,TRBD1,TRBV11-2,CASSSPGTAMNTEAFF,TGTGCCAGCAGCTCCCCCGGGACAGCCATGAACACTGAAGCTTTCTTT
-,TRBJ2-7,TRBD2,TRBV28,CASRVTSGSYEQYF,TGTGCCAGCAGGGTGACTAGCGGGAGCTACGAGCAGTACTTC
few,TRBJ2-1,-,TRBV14,CASSQDIAVYNEQFF,TGTGCCAGCAGCCAAGACATAGCGGTCTACAATGAGCAGTTCTTC
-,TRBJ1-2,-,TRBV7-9,CASSLATENYGYTF,TGTGCCAGCAGCTTAGCTACTGAAAACTATGGCTACACCTTC
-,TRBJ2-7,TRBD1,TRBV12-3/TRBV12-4,CASTPGQNYEQYF,TGTGCCAGCACTCCGGGACAGAACTACGAGCAGTACTTC
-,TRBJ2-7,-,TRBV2,CAVRGGSYEQYF,TGTGCCGTCAGGGGGGGTTCCTACGAGCAGTACTTC
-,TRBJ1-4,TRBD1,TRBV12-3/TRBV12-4,CASRDPRQGEKLFF,TGTGCCAGCAGGGACCCTAGACAGGGTGAAAAACTGTTTTTT
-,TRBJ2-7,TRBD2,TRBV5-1,CASSVGLVGYEQYF,TGCGCCAGCAGCGTAGGACTAGTCGGCTACGAGCAGTACTTC
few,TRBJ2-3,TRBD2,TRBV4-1,CASSQPPGLAGTSKDTQYF,TGCGCCAGCAGCCAACCGCCGGGACTAGCGGGAACCTCTAAGGATACGCAGTATTTT
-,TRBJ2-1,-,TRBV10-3,CAISDVYEQFF,TGTGCCATCAGTGACGTTTATGAGCAGTTCTTC
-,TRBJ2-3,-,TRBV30,CAWSDGDPSTDTQYF,TGTGCCTGGAGTGACGGGGATCCGAGCACAGATACGCAGTATTTT
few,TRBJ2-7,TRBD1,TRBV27,CASSLPGQVKYF,TGTGCCAGCAGTTTACCCGGACAGGTTAAGTACTTC
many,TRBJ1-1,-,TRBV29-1,CSVLKDSGTEAFF,TGCAGCGTTTTAAAAGACAGTGGCACTGAAGCTTTCTTT
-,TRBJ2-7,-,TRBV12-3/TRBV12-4,CASSSRKEQYF,TGTGCCAGCAGTTCCCGGAAAGAGCAGTACTTC
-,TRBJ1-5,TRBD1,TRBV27,CASGLDRQGLSQPQHF,TGTGCCAGCGGTTTAGACCGACAGGGTCTATCACAGCCCCAGCATTTT
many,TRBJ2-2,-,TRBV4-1,CASSQTGELFF,TGCGCCAGCAGCCAGACCGGGGAGCTGTTTTTT
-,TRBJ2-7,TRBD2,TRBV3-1,CASSRALAGSHYEQYF,TGTGCCAGCAGCCGGGCTCTAGCGGGCTCCCACTACGAGCAGTACTTC
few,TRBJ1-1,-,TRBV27,CASSLWGRGEAFF,TGTGCCAGCAGTTTATGGGGGCGCGGTGAAGCTTTCTTT
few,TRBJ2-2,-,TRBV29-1,CSVDFGTQNTGELFF,TGCAGCGTTGATTTTGGGACACAAAACACCGGGGAGCTGTTTTTT